This passage covers 14 T cell receptor beta chains from one sample sequenced in a study of blood T cells in healthy people across ages. Alongside a J-beta primer mix, a sample-barcoded 5' primer served in a second PCR lasting roughly 6 to 11 cycles. TCRdb re-analysed the 5' RACE reads in MiXCR, keeping a single row per CDR3 protein. The sample lists hundreds of thousands of distinct CDR3 sequences, about 56% occurring once. The sample taken for sequencing was blood. Every receptor here comes from a man aged 35 to 55 in good health.

The rearrangement uses TRBV5-1 and TRBJ1-2, with 10 nucleotides matching TRBD1. This CDR3 region has 22 residues. The J segment lost 10 bases and the V segment lost 5 bases, leaving 35 bases of the junction unmatched. CDR1 and CDR2 (germline): SGHRS, YFSETQ. CDR3 amino acids: CASSGVGDIEVRTGGPYRDYTF. As DNA, the CDR3 is TGCGCCAGCAGTGGTGTGGGCGACATCGAGGTGAGGACAGGGGGACCCTACCGTGACTACACCTTC.

This clonotype came up a few times. CDR3 amino acids: CSDWTVFRPQETQYF. The CDR3 nucleotides read TGCAGTGACTGGACAGTTTTCCGGCCTCAAGAGACCCAGTACTTC. The gene calls are TRBV20-1 and TRBJ2-5; D may be TRBD1 (6 bases). V was shortened by 7 bases and J by 2 bases, with 20 bases between the two germline ends. The CDR3 is 15 amino acids. Germline CDR1 is DFQATT and CDR2 is SNEGSKA (reference sequence).

The rearrangement links TRBV7-2 to TRBJ2-3; the D is unclear. The V end was cut by 3 bases, the J end by 5 bases, with 12 bases between. Germline V gene lookup returns CDR1 SGHTA and CDR2 FQGNSA. CDR3 length equals 14 residues. The CDR3 is CASSFDRSGDTQYF. CDR3 sequence (DNA): TGTGCCAGCAGCTTTGATAGGTCCGGAGATACGCAGTATTTT. The variable domain in full, with the rest retrieved from reference TRBV7-2 and TRBJ2-3, is GAGVSQSPSNKVTEKGKDVELRCDPISGHTALYWYRQSLGQGLEFLIYFQGNSAPDKSGLPSDRFSAERTGGSVSTLTIQRTQQEDSAVYLCASSFDRSGDTQYFGPGTRLTVL.

The chain is built from TRBV27 and TRBJ2-5; 12 bases are shared with TRBD2. The trim removed 4 bases at V and 2 bases at J, leaving 5 bases unmatched. The germline V gene has CDR1 MNHEY and CDR2 SMNVEV (reference sequence). This CDR3 is built from 16 residues. The CDR3 bases are TGTGCCAGCAGTTCGAGGACTAGCGGGGAACAAGAGACCCAGTACTTC. Translated, it gives CASSSRTSGEQETQYF.

The chain links TRBV3-1 to TRBJ2-1, with 11 bases that match TRBD2. Germline V gene lookup returns CDR1 LGHDT and CDR2 YNNKEL (reference sequence). The CDR3 spans 15 residues. Unmatched junction bases numbered 11, after V lost 4 bases and J lost 12 bases. For the CDR3, the DNA is TGTGCCAGCAGCCGCCAGAGAGTAGCGGGAGGGCCGCAGTTCTTC. Translating it yields CASSRQRVAGGPQFF.

This clonotype was detected only a few times. This sequence joins TRBV7-2 and TRBJ1-1, with unresolved D. Trimming removed 1 base from V and 8 bases from J, with 11 bases in between. The germline V gene has CDR1 SGHTA and CDR2 FQGNSA. The CDR3 loop spans 13 amino acids. CDR3 nucleotides: TGTGCCAGCAGCTTAGGTAGAGGTTACGAAGCTTTCTTT. It encodes CASSLGRGYEAFF.

The chain couples TRBV21-1 to TRBJ2-6; TRBD1, the D gene given by the table, was not confirmed from the DNA. TRBV21-1 is classified as a pseudogene. The CDR3 covers 18 residues. This CDR3 reads CASGTCRQGACGANVLTF. The DNA of the CDR3 is TGTGCCAGCGGAACCTGTAGACAGGGGGCTTGTGGGGCCAACGTCCTGACTTTC.

This rearrangement joins TRBV27 to TRBJ1-6, with a possible D match to TRBD1 (5 bases). The CDR3 consists of 14 residues. Trimming removed 6 bases from V and 6 bases from J, with 12 bases in between. CDR1 MNHEY and CDR2 SMNVEV come from the germline V gene (reference sequence). The CDR3 DNA follows: TGTGCCAGCAGAGTCGACAGCGGTAATTCACCCCTCCACTTT. Encoded protein: CASRVDSGNSPLHF.

This chain links TRBV5-6 with TRBJ1-2; D is undetermined. This CDR3 contains 13 residues. Deletions cut 1 base from V and 8 bases from J, with 12 bases between. The germline V gene encodes CDR1 SGHDT and CDR2 YYEEEE. CDR3 in DNA: TGTGCCAGCAGCTTGAGAGCCCCATCAGGCTACACCTTC. This translates into CASSLRAPSGYTF. The whole variable domain, remainder taken from reference TRBV5-6 and TRBJ1-2, is DAGVTQSPTHLIKTRGQQVTLRCSPKSGHDTVSWYQQALGQGPQFIFQYYEEEERQRGNFPDRFSGHQFPNYSSELNVNALLLGDSALYLCASSLRAPSGYTFGSGTRLTVV.

CDR3 sequence (DNA): TGCAGTGCTAGAGATATCGGGACAGGTAACACTGAAGCTTTCTTT. As protein: CSARDIGTGNTEAFF. The J gene is TRBJ1-1, the V gene TRBV20-1, with 8 bases aligning to TRBD1. J was trimmed by 2 bases and V by 0 bases; bases with no gene match: 5. The CDR3 totals 15 residues. Germline V CDR1 and CDR2: DFQATT, SNEGSKA (reference sequence).

The chain employs TRBV28 and TRBJ2-5, with D perhaps given as TRBD1 or TRBD2 (5 bases each). The J call could be wrong; TRBJ2-7 is a better fit for the DNA end. The CDR3 contains 12 residues. Germline V gene lookup returns CDR1 MDHEN and CDR2 SYDVKM. The DNA of the CDR3 is TGTGCCAGCAGTTTATGGGGACGCGAGCAGTACTTC. Translating it yields CASSLWGREQYF.

This sequence joins TRBV14 and TRBJ2-5; the D gene is possibly TRBD2 (6 bases). V was trimmed by 4 bases and J by 5 bases, leaving 20 bases between them. The germline gives CDR1 SGHDN, CDR2 FVKESK. This CDR3 contains 16 residues. In DNA form, the CDR3 reads TGTGCCAGCAGCCCCCGGGACCGGGGGATGAAGGAGACCCAGTACTTC. This sequence encodes CASSPRDRGMKETQYF. Using reference TRBV14 and TRBJ2-5 for the parts outside the CDR3, the full variable domain is EAGVTQFPSHSVIEKGQTVTLRCDPISGHDNLYWYRRVMGKEIKFLLHFVKESKQDESGMPNNRFLAERTGGTYSTLKVQPAELEDSGVYFCASSPRDRGMKETQYFGPGTRLLVL.

The V gene is TRBV12-3 or TRBV12-4, the J gene TRBJ2-3; TRBD1 agrees at 9 bases. CDR3 length equals 16 residues. V lost 0 bases, J lost 4 bases, and 5 bases stayed unmatched. The CDR3, as DNA: TGTGCCAGCAGTTTAGCGCGGGGACAGGGCTCAGATACGCAGTATTTT. Its translation: CASSLARGQGSDTQYF.

This clonotype showed up just once. The chain recombines TRBV7-9 with TRBJ2-3; weak D call: TRBD2 (6 bases). The CDR3 is 16 residues long. Germline assignment: CDR1 SEHNR and CDR2 FQNEAQ (reference sequence). Between the trimmed V and J ends, which lost 5 bases and 1 base, there was a span of 16 bases. CDR3 loop: CASSNMGDFGTDTQYF. In nucleotides, the CDR3 is TGTGCCAGCAGCAACATGGGGGACTTTGGCACAGATACGCAGTATTTT.